This paragraph reports one T cell receptor (beta chain). This record comes from a study of blood T cell repertoires in COVID-19. The CDR3 runs 13 residues. The germline V gene has CDR1 LNHNV and CDR2 YYDKDF (reference sequence). Trimming left V 3 bases short and J 5 bases short, with 9 bases between. Assay: immunoSEQ multiplex PCR; the TCRdb copy retains only in-frame clones and omits some. The repertoire holds 140,000 to 150,000 clones, with about 87% as singletons. V and J are TRBV15 and TRBJ2-3; possible D gene TRBD1, 5 bases. This receptor was identified in a woman in her forties or fifties with acute or convalescent COVID-19. Source material: peripheral blood. Here the CDR3 reads CATSSPRGDTQYF. The DNA of the CDR3 is TGTGCCACCAGCAGTCCTAGGGGAGATACGCAGTATTTT. Supplemented by reference TRBV15 and TRBJ2-3, the full variable domain reads DAMVIQNPRYQVTQFGKPVTLSCSQTLNHNVMYWYQQKSSQAPKLLFHYYDKDFNNEADTPDNFQSRRPNTSFCFLDIRSPGLGDTAMYLCATSSPRGDTQYFGPGTRLTVL.